This passage covers 10 T cell receptor beta chains from one sample sequenced in a study of T cells in localized non-small cell lung cancer. Using immunoSEQ multiplex PCR, the repertoire was profiled, and TCRdb retains in-frame clones only, with some absent. The table includes about 19,000 clones, roughly four fifths detected once. The sample consisted of peripheral blood, taken before any cancer treatment. The receptors derive from a female donor of 60 years or more with stage I lung adenocarcinoma.

The chain joins TRBV18 to TRBJ2-3; D not resolved. The CDR3 is 14 amino acids. Trimming took 3 bases from V and 2 from J, leaving 9 bases between them. Germline CDR1 is KGHSH and CDR2 is LQKENI. The DNA for the CDR3 is TGTGCCAGCTCACCCAACTCAAACACAGATACGCAGTATTTT. Encoded protein: CASSPNSNTDTQYF.

This clone appeared a few times. This chain uses TRBV27 with TRBJ1-6; no clear D gene. CDR3 length: 13 amino acids. Germline lookup yields CDR1 MNHEY and CDR2 SMNVEV (reference sequence). Trimming shortened V by 6 bases and J by 7 bases, and 10 bases separated the two germline ends. This CDR3 reads CASSRKPNSPLHF. In nucleotides, the CDR3 is TGTGCCAGCAGCCGGAAGCCAAATTCACCCCTCCACTTT.

The J gene is TRBJ1-6, the V gene TRBV7-9, with a possible D match to TRBD1 (5 bases). CDR1 and CDR2 (germline): SEHNR, FQNEAQ (reference sequence). With 3 bases removed from V and 9 bases from J, the gap between germline ends came to 12 bases. This CDR3 region has 14 residues. The CDR3 loop reads CASSLSPGGSPLHF. The DNA of the CDR3 is TGTGCCAGCAGCTTGTCCCCTGGGGGTTCACCCCTCCACTTT.

The gene calls are TRBV7-3 and TRBJ1-2, with D perhaps matching TRBD1 (5 bases). The CDR3 sequence is 15 residues long. V was pared by 1 base and J by 8 bases, with 17 bases between. Germline V gene sequence: CDR1 SGHTA, CDR2 FQGTGA. CDR3 nucleotides: TGTGCCAGCAGCTTAAGGAGGACGGGACGGGACGGCTACACCTTC. Protein: CASSLRRTGRDGYTF. The entire variable domain, with the rest obtained from reference TRBV7-3 and TRBJ1-2, is as follows: GAGVSQTPSNKVTEKGKYVELRCDPISGHTALYWYRQSLGQGPEFLIYFQGTGAADDSGLPNDRFFAVRPEGSVSTLKIQRTERGDSAVYLCASSLRRTGRDGYTFGSGTRLTVV.

This clone was seen only a few times. This sequence joins TRBV5-5 and TRBJ1-1; D gene ambiguous. V was cut by 0 bases and J by 1 base, with 4 bases left in between. Germline loops: CDR1 SGHKS, CDR2 YYEKEE (reference sequence). This CDR3 spans 13 amino acids. The CDR3 sequence: CASSLGENTEAFF. The CDR3 DNA follows: TGTGCCAGCAGCTTGGGGGAGAACACTGAAGCTTTCTTT.

The chain combines TRBV9 with TRBJ2-5; 8 bases align to TRBD2. Germline trimming cut 0 bases from V and 14 bases from J; bases unmatched to any gene: 9. The CDR3 has 13 residues. Germline CDR1 is SGDLS and CDR2 is YYNGEE. The CDR3, as DNA: TGTGCCAGCAGCGTAGGAAACAGCGGGGGAGTATACTTC. It yields the protein CASSVGNSGGVYF.

The chain links TRBV7-8 to TRBJ2-3, with TRBD1 identical over 7 bases. The CDR3 is 15 residues long. The germline V gene encodes CDR1 SGHVS and CDR2 FQNEAQ. V was pared by 4 bases and J by 9 bases, with 13 bases of the junction left unmatched. The CDR3 loop is CASSWDRFLTGTQYF. DNA for the CDR3: TGTGCCAGCAGCTGGGACAGATTCCTCACAGGGACGCAGTATTTT.

This chain links TRBV2 with TRBJ2-1, with TRBD2 identical over 14 bases. The germline gives CDR1 SNHLY, CDR2 FYNNEI. CDR3 size: 16 residues. With V trimmed by 4 bases and J by 7 bases, 6 bases remained unmatched. DNA for the CDR3: TGTGCCAGCAGTGTAAGACGGACTAGCGGGGGGAATGAGCAGTTCTTC. Protein sequence: CASSVRRTSGGNEQFF.

This chain connects TRBV2 to TRBJ1-4; D may be TRBD1 (5 bases). CDR1 and CDR2 (germline): SNHLY, FYNNEI. The V end was cut by 7 bases, the J end by 14 bases, with 14 bases between. The CDR3 runs to 11 residues. The CDR3 DNA reads TGTGCCAGCATGTCGACGGGACCGCTGTTTTTT. Its protein is CASMSTGPLFF.

The chain employs TRBV7-2 and TRBJ2-7; possible D gene TRBD1, 6 bases. Trimming stripped 4 bases from V and 2 bases from J, with 21 bases between. The V gene's germline CDR1 is SGHTA and CDR2 FQGNSA. This CDR3 has 17 residues. In DNA form, the CDR3 reads TGTGCCAGCAGCTCGGACAGAGGGGGATTTCGAGCCTACGAGCAGTACTTC. This translates into CASSSDRGGFRAYEQYF. Filled out from reference TRBV7-2 and TRBJ2-7, the complete variable domain reads GAGVSQSPSNKVTEKGKDVELRCDPISGHTALYWYRQSLGQGLEFLIYFQGNSAPDKSGLPSDRFSAERTGGSVSTLTIQRTQQEDSAVYLCASSSDRGGFRAYEQYFGPGTRLTVT.